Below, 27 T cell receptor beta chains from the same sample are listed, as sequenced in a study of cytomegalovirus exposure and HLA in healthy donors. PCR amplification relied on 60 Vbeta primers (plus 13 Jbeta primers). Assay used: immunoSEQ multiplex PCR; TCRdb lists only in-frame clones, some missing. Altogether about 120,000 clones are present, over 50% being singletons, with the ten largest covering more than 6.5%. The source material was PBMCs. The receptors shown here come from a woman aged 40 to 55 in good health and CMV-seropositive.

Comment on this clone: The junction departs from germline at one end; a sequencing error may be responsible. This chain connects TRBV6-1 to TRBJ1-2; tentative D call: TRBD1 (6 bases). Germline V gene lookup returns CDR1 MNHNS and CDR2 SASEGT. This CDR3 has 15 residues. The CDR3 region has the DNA TGTGCCAGCGTACTAGGACAGCCATCTAACTATGGCTACCCCTTC. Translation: CASVLGQPSNYGYPF.

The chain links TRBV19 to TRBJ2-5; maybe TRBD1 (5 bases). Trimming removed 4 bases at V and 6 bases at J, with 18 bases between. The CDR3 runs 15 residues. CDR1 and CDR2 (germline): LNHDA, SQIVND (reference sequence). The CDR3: CASSKGQGPHQTQYF. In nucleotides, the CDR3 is TGTGCCAGTAGTAAGGGCCAGGGCCCACACCAGACCCAGTACTTC.

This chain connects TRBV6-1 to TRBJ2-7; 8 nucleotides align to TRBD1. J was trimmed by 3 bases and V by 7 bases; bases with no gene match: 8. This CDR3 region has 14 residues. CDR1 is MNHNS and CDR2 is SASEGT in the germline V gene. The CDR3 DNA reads TGTGCCAGCACCAAAGGTACAGGGGGCTACGAGCAGTACTTC. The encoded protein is CASTKGTGGYEQYF.

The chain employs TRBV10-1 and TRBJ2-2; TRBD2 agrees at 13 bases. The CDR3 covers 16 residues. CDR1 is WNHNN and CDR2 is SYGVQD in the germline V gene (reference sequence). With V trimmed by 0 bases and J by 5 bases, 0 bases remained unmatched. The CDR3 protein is CASSESGLAGTGELFF. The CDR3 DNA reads TGCGCCAGCAGTGAGTCGGGACTAGCGGGGACCGGGGAGCTGTTTTTT.

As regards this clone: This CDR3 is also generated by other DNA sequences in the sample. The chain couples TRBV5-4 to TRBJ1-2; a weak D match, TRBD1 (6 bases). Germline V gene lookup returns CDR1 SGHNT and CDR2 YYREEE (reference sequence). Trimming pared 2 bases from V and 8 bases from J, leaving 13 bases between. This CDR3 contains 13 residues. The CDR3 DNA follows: TGTGCCAGCAGCTTACAGGGAGTAGACGGCTACACCTTC. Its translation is CASSLQGVDGYTF.

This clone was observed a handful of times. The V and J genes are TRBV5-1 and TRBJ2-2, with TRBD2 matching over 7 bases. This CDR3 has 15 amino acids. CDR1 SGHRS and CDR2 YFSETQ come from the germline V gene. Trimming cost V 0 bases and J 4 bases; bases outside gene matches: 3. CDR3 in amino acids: CASSLAGGGTGELFF. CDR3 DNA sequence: TGCGCCAGCAGCTTGGCTGGGGGGGGCACCGGGGAGCTGTTTTTT.

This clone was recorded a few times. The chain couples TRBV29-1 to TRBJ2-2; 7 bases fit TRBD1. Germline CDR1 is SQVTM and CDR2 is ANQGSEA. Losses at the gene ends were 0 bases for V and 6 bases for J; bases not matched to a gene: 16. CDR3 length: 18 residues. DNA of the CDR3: TGCAGCGTTGAAGATCGGGCCGGCCCAGGGGGAAAATCCGGGGAGCTGTTTTTT. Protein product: CSVEDRAGPGGKSGELFF.

The CDR3 sequence is CASSYGGKMGNEQFF. DNA for the CDR3: TGTGCCAGCAGCTACGGGGGGAAGATGGGGAATGAGCAGTTCTTC. The chain uses TRBV6-5 and TRBJ2-1; 7 nucleotides agree with TRBD2. The CDR3 runs to 15 residues. The germline CDR1 and CDR2 sequences are MNHEY and SVGAGI. J was trimmed by 7 bases and V by 6 bases; bases with no gene match: 12.

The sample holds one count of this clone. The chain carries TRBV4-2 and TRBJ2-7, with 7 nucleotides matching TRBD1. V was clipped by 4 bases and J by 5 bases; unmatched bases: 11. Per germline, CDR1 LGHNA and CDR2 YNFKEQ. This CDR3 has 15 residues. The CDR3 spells CASSPLKGQLHEQYF. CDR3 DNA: TGTGCCAGCAGCCCCCTAAAGGGACAGCTCCACGAGCAGTACTTC.

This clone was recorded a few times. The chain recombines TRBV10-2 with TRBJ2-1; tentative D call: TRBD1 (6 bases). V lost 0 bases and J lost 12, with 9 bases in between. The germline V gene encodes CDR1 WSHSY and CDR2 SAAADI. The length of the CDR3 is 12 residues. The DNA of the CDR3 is TGCGCCAGCAGTGAGTCGAACAGGGCGCAGTTCTTC. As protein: CASSESNRAQFF.

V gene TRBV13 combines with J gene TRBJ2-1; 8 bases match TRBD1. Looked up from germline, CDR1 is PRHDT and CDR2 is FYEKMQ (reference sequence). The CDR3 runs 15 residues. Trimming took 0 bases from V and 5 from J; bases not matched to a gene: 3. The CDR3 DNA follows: TGTGCCAGCAGCTTAGGGCAGGGGGCGCACAATGAGCAGTTCTTC. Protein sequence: CASSLGQGAHNEQFF. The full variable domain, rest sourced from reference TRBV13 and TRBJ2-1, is AAGVIQSPRHLIKEKRETATLKCYPIPRHDTVYWYQQGPGQDPQFLISFYEKMQSDKGSIPDRFSAQQFSDYHSELNMSSLELGDSALYFCASSLGQGAHNEQFFGPGTRLTVL.

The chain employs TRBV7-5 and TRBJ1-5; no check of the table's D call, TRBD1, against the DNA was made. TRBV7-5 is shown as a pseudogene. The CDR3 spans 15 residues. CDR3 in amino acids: CARSSRDRNNQPQHF. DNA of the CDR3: TGTGCCAGAAGCTCTCGGGACAGAAATAATCAGCCCCAGCATTTT.

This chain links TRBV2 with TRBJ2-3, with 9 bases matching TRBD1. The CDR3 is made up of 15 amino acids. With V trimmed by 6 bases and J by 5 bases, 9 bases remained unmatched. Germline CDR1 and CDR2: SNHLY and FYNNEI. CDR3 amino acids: CASSVGQGAGDTQYF. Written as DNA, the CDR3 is TGTGCCAGCAGCGTGGGACAGGGTGCGGGAGATACGCAGTATTTT.

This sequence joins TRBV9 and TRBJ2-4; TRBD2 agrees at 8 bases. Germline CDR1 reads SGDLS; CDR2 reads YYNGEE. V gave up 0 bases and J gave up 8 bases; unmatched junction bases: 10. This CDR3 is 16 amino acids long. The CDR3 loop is CASSVDSGGYADIQYF. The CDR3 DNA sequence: TGTGCCAGCAGCGTAGACAGCGGGGGTTACGCAGACATTCAGTACTTC.

The CDR3 DNA is TGTGCCAGCAGTTCGGGAAAGGGAAACACTGAAGCTTTCTTT. Translating gives CASSSGKGNTEAFF. The gene calls are TRBV6-6 and TRBJ1-1; D is unresolved. The germline gives CDR1 MNHNY, CDR2 SVGAGI (reference sequence). Trimming removed 4 bases at V and 2 bases at J, with 11 bases between. This CDR3 is built from 14 residues.

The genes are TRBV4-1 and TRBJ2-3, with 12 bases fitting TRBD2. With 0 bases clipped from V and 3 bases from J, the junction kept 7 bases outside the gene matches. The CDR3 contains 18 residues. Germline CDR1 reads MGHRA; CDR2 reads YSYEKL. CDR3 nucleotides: TGCGCCAGCAGCCAAGAGACTAGCGGGAGAAAGTCGACAGATACGCAGTATTTT. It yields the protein CASSQETSGRKSTDTQYF.

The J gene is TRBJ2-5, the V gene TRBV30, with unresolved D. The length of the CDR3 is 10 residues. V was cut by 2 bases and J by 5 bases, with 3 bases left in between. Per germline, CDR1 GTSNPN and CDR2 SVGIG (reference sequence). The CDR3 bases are TGTGCCTGGAGTCGGGAGACCCAGTACTTC. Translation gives CAWSRETQYF.

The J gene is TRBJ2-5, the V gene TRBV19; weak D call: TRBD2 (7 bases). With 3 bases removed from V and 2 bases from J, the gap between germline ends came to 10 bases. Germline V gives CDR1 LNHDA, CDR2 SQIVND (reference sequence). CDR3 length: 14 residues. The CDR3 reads CASSMKGGQETQYF. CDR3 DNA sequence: TGTGCCAGTAGTATGAAGGGGGGGCAAGAGACCCAGTACTTC.

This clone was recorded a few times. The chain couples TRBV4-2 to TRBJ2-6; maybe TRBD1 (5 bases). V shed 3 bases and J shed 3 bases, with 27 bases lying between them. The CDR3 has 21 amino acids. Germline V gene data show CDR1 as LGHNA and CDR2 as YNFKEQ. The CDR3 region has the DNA TGTGCCAGCAGCCATGACCCTAATGACGGGCAGGGAATAGGTGGGGCCAACGTCCTGACTTTC. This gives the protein CASSHDPNDGQGIGGANVLTF.

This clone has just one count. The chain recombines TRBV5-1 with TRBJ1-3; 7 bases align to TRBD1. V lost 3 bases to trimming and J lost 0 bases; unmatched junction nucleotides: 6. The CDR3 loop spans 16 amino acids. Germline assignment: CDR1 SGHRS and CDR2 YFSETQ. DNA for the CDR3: TGCGCCAGCAGCTGGGGGACAGTTCCCTCTGGAAACACCATATATTTT. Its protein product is CASSWGTVPSGNTIYF. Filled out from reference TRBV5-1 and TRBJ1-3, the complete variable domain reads KAGVTQTPRYLIKTRGQQVTLSCSPISGHRSVSWYQQTPGQGLQFLFEYFSETQRNKGNFPGRFSGRQFSNSRSEMNVSTLELGDSALYLCASSWGTVPSGNTIYFGEGSWLTVV.

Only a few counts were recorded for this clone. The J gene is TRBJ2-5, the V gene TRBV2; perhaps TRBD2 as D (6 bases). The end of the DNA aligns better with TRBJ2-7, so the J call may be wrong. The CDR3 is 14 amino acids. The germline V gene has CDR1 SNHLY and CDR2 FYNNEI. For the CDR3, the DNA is TGTGCCAGCAGTGACGGGCGGGGCTCCTACGAGCAGTACTTC. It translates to CASSDGRGSYEQYF.

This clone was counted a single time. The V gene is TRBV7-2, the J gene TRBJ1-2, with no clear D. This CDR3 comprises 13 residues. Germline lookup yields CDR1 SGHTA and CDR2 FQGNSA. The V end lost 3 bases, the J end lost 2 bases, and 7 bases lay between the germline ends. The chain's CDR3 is CASSFDLNYGYTF. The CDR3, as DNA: TGTGCCAGCAGCTTCGACTTAAACTATGGCTACACCTTC.

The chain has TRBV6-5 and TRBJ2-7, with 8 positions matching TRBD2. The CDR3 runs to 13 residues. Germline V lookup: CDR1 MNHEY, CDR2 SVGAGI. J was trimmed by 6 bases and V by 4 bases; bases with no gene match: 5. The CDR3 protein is CASSFPGTSEQYF. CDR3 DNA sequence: TGTGCCAGCAGTTTTCCCGGGACTAGCGAGCAGTACTTC.

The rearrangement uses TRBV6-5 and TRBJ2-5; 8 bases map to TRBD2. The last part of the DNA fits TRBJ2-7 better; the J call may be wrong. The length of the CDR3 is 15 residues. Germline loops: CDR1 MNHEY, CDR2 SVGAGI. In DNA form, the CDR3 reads TGTGCCACTCGCCCAGGAGGAGCGGGAGTCTACGAGCAGTACTTC. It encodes CATRPGGAGVYEQYF.

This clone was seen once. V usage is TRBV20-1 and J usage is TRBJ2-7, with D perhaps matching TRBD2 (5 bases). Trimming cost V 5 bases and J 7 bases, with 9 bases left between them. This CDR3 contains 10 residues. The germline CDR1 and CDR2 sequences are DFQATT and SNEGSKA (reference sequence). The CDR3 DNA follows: TGCAGTGCTGGCGAGCGGGAGCAGTACTTC. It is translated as CSAGEREQYF.

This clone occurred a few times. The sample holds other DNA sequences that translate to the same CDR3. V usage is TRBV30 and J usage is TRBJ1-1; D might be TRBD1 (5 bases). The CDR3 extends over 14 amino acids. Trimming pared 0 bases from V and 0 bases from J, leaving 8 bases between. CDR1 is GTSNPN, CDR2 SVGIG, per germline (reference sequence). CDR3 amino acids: CAWSVGQVNTEAFF. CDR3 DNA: TGTGCCTGGAGTGTTGGACAAGTGAACACTGAAGCTTTCTTT. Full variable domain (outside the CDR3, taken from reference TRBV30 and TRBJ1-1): SQTIHQWPATLVQPVGSPLSLECTVEGTSNPNLYWYRQAAGRGLQLLFYSVGIGQISSEVPQNLSASRPQDRQFILSSKKLLLSDSGFYLCAWSVGQVNTEAFFGQGTRLTVV.

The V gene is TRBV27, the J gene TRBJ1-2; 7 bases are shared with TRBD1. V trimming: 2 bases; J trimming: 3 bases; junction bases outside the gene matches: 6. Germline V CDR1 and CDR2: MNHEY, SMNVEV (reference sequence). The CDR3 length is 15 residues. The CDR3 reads CASSLMTGNDYGYTF. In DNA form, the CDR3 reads TGTGCCAGCAGTTTAATGACAGGGAACGACTATGGCTACACCTTC.